These 25 T cell receptor beta chains originate from one sample sequenced in a study of blood T cell repertoires in COVID-19. Produced via immunoSEQ multiplex PCR; TCRdb's table is partial and in-frame only. The sample consists of roughly 200,000 clones, approximately 84% of them appearing once. The sequenced sample consisted of peripheral blood. The receptors shown here come from a woman at least 80 years old with acute or convalescent COVID-19.

The chain combines TRBV5-1 with TRBJ2-7; 12 bases align to TRBD2. The V and J ends lost 2 bases and 5 bases, in that order; junction bases with no gene match: 14. The CDR3 covers 18 residues. Per the germline V gene, CDR1 is SGHRS and CDR2 is YFSETQ. CDR3 protein: CASSFPYDQTSGSHEQYF. CDR3 nucleotide sequence: TGCGCCAGCAGCTTTCCCTATGACCAGACTAGCGGGAGCCACGAGCAGTACTTC.

The gene calls are TRBV7-2 and TRBJ1-6, with a tentative D call TRBD1 (5 bases). This CDR3 comprises 18 residues. Deletions cut 2 bases from V and 7 bases from J, with 21 bases between. Germline V gene sequence: CDR1 SGHTA, CDR2 FQGNSA. The CDR3 is CASSLFLRGKGDNSPLHF. CDR3 sequence (DNA): TGTGCCAGCAGCTTATTCCTTCGGGGGAAGGGTGACAATTCACCCCTCCACTTT. The full variable domain, its missing parts supplied by reference TRBV7-2 and TRBJ1-6, is GAGVSQSPSNKVTEKGKDVELRCDPISGHTALYWYRQSLGQGLEFLIYFQGNSAPDKSGLPSDRFSAERTGGSVSTLTIQRTQQEDSAVYLCASSLFLRGKGDNSPLHFGNGTRLTVT.

The chain joins TRBV11-2 to TRBJ2-1; D unclear. This CDR3 spans 12 amino acids. The V gene lost 4 bases and the J gene lost 4 bases, with 5 bases spanning the gap. Looked up from germline, CDR1 is SGHAT and CDR2 is FQNNGV. The CDR3 loop reads CASSSLYNEQFF. Here the CDR3 DNA reads TGTGCCAGCAGCTCCTTATACAATGAGCAGTTCTTC.

The V call is TRBV7-8, the J call TRBJ1-5; TRBD1 is a possible D gene (6 bases). The V and J ends lost 5 bases and 3 bases respectively, with 11 bases between them. The CDR3 totals 14 residues. The germline V gene has CDR1 SGHVS and CDR2 FQNEAQ. As DNA, the CDR3 is TGTGCCAGCAGCCAAACAGGGATCAATCAGCCCCAGCATTTT. Amino acids: CASSQTGINQPQHF.

The genes are TRBV6-5 and TRBJ2-3, with TRBD2 identical over 15 bases. Losses at the gene ends were 0 bases for V and 11 bases for J; bases not matched to a gene: 6. Germline loops: CDR1 MNHEY, CDR2 SVGAGI. CDR3 length equals 16 residues. CDR3 sequence (DNA): TGTGCCAGCAGTTACTCCGGGACTAGCGGGAGGAGCGAGCAGTATTTT. Translated: CASSYSGTSGRSEQYF.

V gene TRBV9 combines with J gene TRBJ2-7, with D tentatively TRBD2 (6 bases). The germline gives CDR1 SGDLS, CDR2 YYNGEE. The V and J ends lost 3 bases and 2 bases respectively, with 12 bases between them. CDR3 length: 14 residues. The CDR3 is CASSDSTSPYEQYF. CDR3 nucleotides: TGTGCCAGCAGCGACAGCACTAGCCCCTACGAGCAGTACTTC.

The rearrangement links TRBV20-1 to TRBJ1-2, with 9 bases identical to TRBD1. Per the germline V gene, CDR1 is DFQATT and CDR2 is SNEGSKA (reference sequence). With 3 bases clipped from V and 4 bases from J, the junction kept 6 bases outside the gene matches. This CDR3 spans 14 amino acids. This CDR3 reads CSASSGDRAYGYTF. For the CDR3, the DNA is TGCAGTGCTAGTTCGGGGGACAGGGCCTATGGCTACACCTTC.

This clone was recorded once. This rearrangement joins TRBV19 to TRBJ2-7, with 8 bases fitting TRBD1. The germline V gene has CDR1 LNHDA and CDR2 SQIVND (reference sequence). V dropped 3 bases and J dropped 4; count of bases not matched to a gene: 11. The CDR3 consists of 16 residues. CDR3 in DNA: TGTGCCAGTAGTATTCCCGGTGCAGGGGGCGGTTACGAGCAGTACTTC. It specifies CASSIPGAGGGYEQYF.

This chain connects TRBV7-3 to TRBJ2-2; 7 bases line up with TRBD2. The germline V gene encodes CDR1 SGHTA and CDR2 FQGTGA. The CDR3 runs 16 residues. The trim removed 0 bases at V and 3 bases at J, leaving 4 bases unmatched. CDR3 in DNA: TGTGCCAGCAGCTTAACGGCGGGAGCTTACACCGGGGAGCTGTTTTTT. As protein: CASSLTAGAYTGELFF. The full variable domain, rest sourced from reference TRBV7-3 and TRBJ2-2, is GAGVSQTPSNKVTEKGKYVELRCDPISGHTALYWYRQSLGQGPEFLIYFQGTGAADDSGLPNDRFFAVRPEGSVSTLKIQRTERGDSAVYLCASSLTAGAYTGELFFGEGSRLTVL.

The chain is built from TRBV10-1 and TRBJ2-4, with D possibly matching TRBD1 (6 bases). The CDR3 loop spans 14 amino acids. Per germline, CDR1 WNHNN and CDR2 SYGVQD (reference sequence). The germline V and J ends were trimmed by 3 bases and 8 bases, with 14 bases remaining between them. CDR3: CASSDRARGDIQYF. Here the CDR3 DNA reads TGCGCCAGCAGTGATAGGGCCAGGGGAGACATTCAGTACTTC.

The chain is built from TRBV5-4 and TRBJ2-1; perhaps TRBD2 as D (6 bases). There are 15 residues in the CDR3. V was shortened by 5 bases and J by 6 bases, with 18 bases between the two germline ends. The V gene's germline CDR1 is SGHNT and CDR2 YYREEE (reference sequence). CDR3 sequence (DNA): TGTGCCAGCAGTTTAGAAGCGGGCCACATCAATGAGCAGTTCTTC. Amino acid sequence: CASSLEAGHINEQFF. Variable domain in full (rest from reference TRBV5-4 and TRBJ2-1): ETGVTQSPTHLIKTRGQQVTLRCSSQSGHNTVSWYQQALGQGPQFIFQYYREEENGRGNFPPRFSGLQFPNYSSELNVNALELDDSALYLCASSLEAGHINEQFFGPGTRLTVL.

The V call is TRBV28, the J call TRBJ1-6; 9 bases align to TRBD1. The CDR3 totals 16 residues. The germline V gene has CDR1 MDHEN and CDR2 SYDVKM. V was clipped by 7 bases and J by 9 bases; unmatched bases: 13. Written as DNA, the CDR3 is TGTGCCAGCATCAAAACAGGGGGCGGTAGAGTTTCACCCCTCCACTTT. Its translation is CASIKTGGGRVSPLHF.

This chain uses TRBV12-3 or TRBV12-4 with TRBJ2-7; 9 bases are shared with TRBD2. The V gene end was trimmed by 6 bases and the J gene end by 6 bases; junction bases not matched to a gene: 6. CDR3 size: 13 residues. In DNA form, the CDR3 reads TGTGCCAGCAGGCGACTAGCGGTTGGCGAGCAGTACTTC. As protein: CASRRLAVGEQYF.

This clone was counted a single time. Written as DNA, the CDR3 is TGTGCCAGCAGCTTAGGGAGGACTAGCGGGAGAGGGTCCTACAATGAGCAGTTCTTC. Translating it yields CASSLGRTSGRGSYNEQFF. The chain carries TRBV11-2 and TRBJ2-1; 13 nucleotides line up with TRBD2. The V gene end was trimmed by 1 base and the J gene end by 1 base; junction bases not matched to a gene: 7. From germline, CDR1 is SGHAT and CDR2 FQNNGV. The CDR3 is made up of 19 amino acids.

The chain employs TRBV7-2 and TRBJ2-7; 7 positions agree with TRBD2. Germline V gene sequence: CDR1 SGHTA, CDR2 FQGNSA. V dropped 5 bases and J dropped 3; count of bases not matched to a gene: 13. CDR3 length: 16 residues. The CDR3 region is CASSPRARGTGYEQYF. The CDR3 DNA reads TGTGCCAGCAGCCCAAGAGCGCGGGGGACCGGCTACGAGCAGTACTTC.

This clone has more than one count but fewer than ten. V and J are TRBV6-1 and TRBJ1-1; D is possibly TRBD1 (5 bases). The CDR3 is 14 residues long. Looked up from germline, CDR1 is MNHNS and CDR2 is SASEGT. V lost 2 bases and J lost 1, with 8 bases in between. The CDR3 DNA follows: TGTGCCAGCAGTGAACAGGGTAGGAACACTGAAGCTTTCTTT. It specifies CASSEQGRNTEAFF.

The V call is TRBV5-1, the J call TRBJ2-5; D is perhaps TRBD1 (6 bases). The CDR3 consists of 13 residues. Germline CDR1 SGHRS, CDR2 YFSETQ. Trimming removed 6 bases from V and 2 bases from J, with 11 bases in between. CDR3 bases: TGCGCCAGCACCAACGGACAGCAAGAGACCCAGTACTTC. Translating it yields CASTNGQQETQYF.

The chain employs TRBV19 and TRBJ1-2; tentative D call: TRBD1 (5 bases). The CDR3 extends over 14 amino acids. Trimming pared 0 bases from V and 4 bases from J, leaving 9 bases between. Germline lookup yields CDR1 LNHDA and CDR2 SQIVND (reference sequence). This CDR3 reads CASSIERQIYGYTF. The CDR3 nucleotides read TGTGCCAGTAGTATAGAACGACAGATCTATGGCTACACCTTC. The full variable domain, its missing parts supplied by reference TRBV19 and TRBJ1-2, is DGGITQSPKYLFRKEGQNVTLSCEQNLNHDAMYWYRQDPGQGLRLIYYSQIVNDFQKGDIAEGYSVSREKKESFPLTVTSAQKNPTAFYLCASSIERQIYGYTFGSGTRLTVV.

This sequence joins TRBV7-8 and TRBJ1-4, with 7 bases matching TRBD1. Losses at the gene ends were 8 bases for V and 1 base for J; bases not matched to a gene: 7. This CDR3 is built from 15 residues. Germline assignment: CDR1 SGHVS and CDR2 FQNEAQ. The CDR3 sequence: CASGRQGQTNEKLFF. The CDR3 DNA follows: TGTGCCAGCGGAAGACAGGGACAAACTAATGAAAAACTGTTTTTT.

The V gene is TRBV29-1, the J gene TRBJ2-7; TRBD1 matches at 8 bases. CDR1 and CDR2 from the germline V gene are SQVTM and ANQGSEA. The junction had 4 bases not matched to a gene; V was cut back by 0 bases and J by 3 bases. This CDR3 spans 14 amino acids. Here the CDR3 DNA reads TGCAGCGTTGAAGAACAGGGGGAAGGCTACGAGCAGTACTTC. Translating it yields CSVEEQGEGYEQYF.

V usage is TRBV29-1 and J usage is TRBJ2-5; weak D call: TRBD2 (6 bases). The V end lost 8 bases, the J end lost 5 bases, and 21 bases lay between the germline ends. The CDR3 totals 14 residues. From germline, CDR1 is SQVTM and CDR2 ANQGSEA. The CDR3 is CSLGGSTPGETQYF. For the CDR3, the DNA is TGCAGCCTGGGGGGTTCGACTCCTGGGGAGACCCAGTACTTC.

CDR3 region: CASSLNPSDTDTQYF. In DNA form, the CDR3 reads TGTGCCAGCAGCTTAAATCCAAGCGATACAGATACGCAGTATTTT. This rearrangement joins TRBV7-9 to TRBJ2-3; D is unresolved. Trimming cost V 2 bases and J 3 bases, with 12 bases left between them. CDR3 length equals 15 residues. Germline V gene sequence: CDR1 SEHNR, CDR2 FQNEAQ (reference sequence). Variable domain in full (rest from reference TRBV7-9 and TRBJ2-3): DTGVSQNPRHKITKRGQNVTFRCDPISEHNRLYWYRQTLGQGPEFLTYFQNEAQLEKSRLLSDRFSAERPKGSFSTLEIQRTEQGDSAMYLCASSLNPSDTDTQYFGPGTRLTVL.

The chain uses TRBV24-1 and TRBJ2-3; 11 bases agree with TRBD2. The CDR3 length is 16 residues. CDR1 is KGHDR, CDR2 SFDVKD, per germline. The V gene end was trimmed by 4 bases and the J gene end by 1 base; junction bases not matched to a gene: 3. CDR3 coding DNA: TGTGCCACCAGTGACCCTAGCGGGAGGCGCACAGATACGCAGTATTTT. Translating gives CATSDPSGRRTDTQYF.

This sequence joins TRBV5-1 and TRBJ2-3; tentative D call: TRBD2 (5 bases). V was trimmed by 6 bases and J by 0 bases, leaving 11 bases between them. This CDR3 region has 14 residues. Germline V gene data show CDR1 as SGHRS and CDR2 as YFSETQ. In nucleotides, the CDR3 is TGCGCCAGCAAAAAAGGAGGCAGCACAGATACGCAGTATTTT. Protein product: CASKKGGSTDTQYF.

The chain employs TRBV5-1 and TRBJ1-1; 7 bases align to TRBD1. Germline loops: CDR1 SGHRS, CDR2 YFSETQ. With 1 base clipped from V and 1 base from J, the junction kept 1 base outside the gene matches. This CDR3 spans 14 amino acids. CDR3: CASSLTGENTEAFF. The CDR3 coding sequence is TGCGCCAGCAGCTTGACAGGGGAGAACACTGAAGCTTTCTTT.